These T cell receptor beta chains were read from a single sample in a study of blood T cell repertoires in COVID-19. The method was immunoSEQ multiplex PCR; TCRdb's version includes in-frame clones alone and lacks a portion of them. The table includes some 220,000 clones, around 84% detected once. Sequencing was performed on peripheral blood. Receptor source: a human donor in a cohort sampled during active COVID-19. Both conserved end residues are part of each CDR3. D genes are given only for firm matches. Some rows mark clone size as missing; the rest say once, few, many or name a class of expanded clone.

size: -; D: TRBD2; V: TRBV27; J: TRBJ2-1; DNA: TGTGCCAGCAGGGGGTGGCGGGAGGATTCCTACAATGAGCAGTTCTTC; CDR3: CASRGWREDSYNEQFF
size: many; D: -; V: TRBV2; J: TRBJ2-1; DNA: TGTGCCAGCAGTGAACGCGGAGCCCGAGTTTACAATGAGCAGTTCTTC; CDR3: CASSERGARVYNEQFF
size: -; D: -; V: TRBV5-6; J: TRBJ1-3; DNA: TGTGCCAGCAGCTTTTCGGTAGGAAACACCATATATTTT; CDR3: CASSFSVGNTIYF
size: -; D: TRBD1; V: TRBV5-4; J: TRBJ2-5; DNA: TGTGCCAGCAGCCTGAAAGACAGGGAAGGGACCCAGTACTTC; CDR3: CASSLKDREGTQYF
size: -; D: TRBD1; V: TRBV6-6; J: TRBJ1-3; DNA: TGTGCCAGCAGATCTTACAGGGGGCAGGCAAACACCATATATTTT; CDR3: CASRSYRGQANTIYF
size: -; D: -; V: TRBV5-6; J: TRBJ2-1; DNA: TGTGCCAGCAGCTTTGGAGGAGGCTCCTACAATGAGCAGTTCTTC; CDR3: CASSFGGGSYNEQFF
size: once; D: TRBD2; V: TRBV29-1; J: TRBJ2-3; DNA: TGCAGCGTCGAAGCGGTCGGCGGGAGTACGCAGTATTTT; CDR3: CSVEAVGGSTQYF
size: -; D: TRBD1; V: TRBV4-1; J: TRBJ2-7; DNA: TGCGCCAGCAGCCAAGAGGCGGGGACAGGGGGCTATTACGAGCAGTACTTC; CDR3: CASSQEAGTGGYYEQYF
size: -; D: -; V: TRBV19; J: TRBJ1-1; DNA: TGTGCCAGTAGCTCCATGGGGAGTGGGAACACTGAAGCTTTCTTT; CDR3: CASSSMGSGNTEAFF
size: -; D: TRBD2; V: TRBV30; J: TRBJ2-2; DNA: TGTGCCTGGAGTCGTCGACTAGCCACTCGGGGCGGGGAGCTGTTTTTT; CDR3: CAWSRRLATRGGELFF
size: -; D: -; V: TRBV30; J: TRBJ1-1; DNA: TGTGCCTGGAACTCCAGAGTAGGGGCCCAGAACACTGAAGCTTTCTTT; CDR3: CAWNSRVGAQNTEAFF
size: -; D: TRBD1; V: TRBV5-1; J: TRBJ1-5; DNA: TGCGCCAGCAGCCTGGACAGGGATACCCAGCATTTT; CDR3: CASSLDRDTQHF
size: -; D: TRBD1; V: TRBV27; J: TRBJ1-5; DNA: TGTGCCAGCAGTCCTGGACAGGGGGCATATCAGCCCCAGCATTTT; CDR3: CASSPGQGAYQPQHF
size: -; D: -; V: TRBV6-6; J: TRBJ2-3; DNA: TGTGCCAGCAGTTACTCCCTAGACGTAGATACGCAGTATTTT; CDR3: CASSYSLDVDTQYF
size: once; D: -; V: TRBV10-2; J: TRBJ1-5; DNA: TGCGCCAGCAGTGATTTTGGGAGCCAGCCCCAGCATTTT; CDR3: CASSDFGSQPQHF
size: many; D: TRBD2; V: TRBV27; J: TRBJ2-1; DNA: TGTGCCAGCACCGCTCTCATCACCGGGACTAGCGGGGGGGGGAATGAGCAGTTCTTC; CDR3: CASTALITGTSGGGNEQFF
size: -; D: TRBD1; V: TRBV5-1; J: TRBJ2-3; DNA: TGCGCCAGCAGCTACGGACAGGATAGGACAGATACGCAGTATTTT; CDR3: CASSYGQDRTDTQYF
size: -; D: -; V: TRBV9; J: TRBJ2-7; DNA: TGTGCCAGCAGCGTAGGCGGCGGGATTTCCTACGAGCAGTACTTC; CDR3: CASSVGGGISYEQYF
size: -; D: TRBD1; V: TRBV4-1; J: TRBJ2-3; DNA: TGCGCCAGCAGCCAAGACGGGACAGGGCCAGATACGCAGTATTTT; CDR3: CASSQDGTGPDTQYF
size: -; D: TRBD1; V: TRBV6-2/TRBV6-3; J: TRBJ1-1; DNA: TGTGCCAGCAGTACCCCTCAGACAGGGAGAGCTTTCTTT; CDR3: CASSTPQTGRAFF
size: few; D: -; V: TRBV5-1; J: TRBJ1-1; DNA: TGCGCCAGCAGCCGTACCTTAGACACTGAAGCTTTCTTT; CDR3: CASSRTLDTEAFF
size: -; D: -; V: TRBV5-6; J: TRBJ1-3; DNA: TGTGCCAGCAGCGGAGAGAGCTCTGGAAACACCATATATTTT; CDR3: CASSGESSGNTIYF
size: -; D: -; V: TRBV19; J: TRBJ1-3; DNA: TGTGCCAGTAGTACGGTCCTCTCTGGAAACACCATATATTTT; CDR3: CASSTVLSGNTIYF
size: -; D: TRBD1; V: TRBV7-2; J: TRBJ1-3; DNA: TGTGCCAGCAGCAACCGACAGGGGGGATCTGGAAACACCATATATTTT; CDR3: CASSNRQGGSGNTIYF
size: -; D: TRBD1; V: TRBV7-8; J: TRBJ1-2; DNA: TGTGCCAGCAGCTCTAAGACAGGGCGTGATGGCTACACCTTC; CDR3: CASSSKTGRDGYTF
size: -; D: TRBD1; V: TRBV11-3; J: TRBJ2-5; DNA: TGTGCCAGCAGCTTAGAGATCCGGCACTCTCCCGGGACAGCCGAAGAGACCCAGTACTTC; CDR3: CASSLEIRHSPGTAEETQYF
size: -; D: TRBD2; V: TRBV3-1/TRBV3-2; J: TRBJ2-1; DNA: TGTGCCAGCAGTCGGACTAGCGGGAGGAGCTCCTACAATGAGCAGTTCTTC; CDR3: CASSRTSGRSSYNEQFF
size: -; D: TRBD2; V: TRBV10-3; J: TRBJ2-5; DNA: TGTGCCATCAGTGAACCTAGCGGGAGGATGCAAGAGACCCAGTACTTC; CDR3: CAISEPSGRMQETQYF
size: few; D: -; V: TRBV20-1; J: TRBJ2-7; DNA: TGCAGTGCTAGTAACCCCAGCGGCGGCTCGGAGCAGTACTTC; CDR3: CSASNPSGGSEQYF
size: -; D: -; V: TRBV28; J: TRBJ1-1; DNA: TGTGCCAGCAGCCTAATATCGAACACTGAAGCTTTCTTT; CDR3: CASSLISNTEAFF
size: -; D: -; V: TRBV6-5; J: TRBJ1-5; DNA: TGTGCCAGTTCGGGACACCTCAGTGAGCCCCAGCATTTT; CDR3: CASSGHLSEPQHF
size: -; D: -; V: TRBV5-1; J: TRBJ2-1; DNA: TGCGCCAGCAGCTTGAACGAGGAGCAGTTCTTC; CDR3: CASSLNEEQFF
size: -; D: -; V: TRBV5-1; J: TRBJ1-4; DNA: TGCGCCAGCAGCTTGGTTGTCAGTGAGGGTGAAAAACTGTTTTTT; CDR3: CASSLVVSEGEKLFF
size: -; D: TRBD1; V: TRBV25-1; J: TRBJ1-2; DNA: TGTGCCAGCAGTGAACAACCCCGGACAGGCTTAAGGGGCTACACCTTC; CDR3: CASSEQPRTGLRGYTF
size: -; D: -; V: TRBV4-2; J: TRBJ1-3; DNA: TGTGCCAGCAGCCTCGACCTCGGGATCTCTGGAAACACCATATATTTT; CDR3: CASSLDLGISGNTIYF
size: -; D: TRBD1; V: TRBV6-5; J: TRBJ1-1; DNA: TGTGCCAGCACGACAGGGGAAACTGAAGCTTTCTTT; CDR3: CASTTGETEAFF
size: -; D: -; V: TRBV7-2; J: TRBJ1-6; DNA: TGTGCCAGCACCTCCTGGGAGAATTCACCCCTCCACTTT; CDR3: CASTSWENSPLHF
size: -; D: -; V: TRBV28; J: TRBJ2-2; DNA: TGTGCCAGCAGCCCCCCGACAGGAACCGGGGAGCTGTTTTTT; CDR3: CASSPPTGTGELFF
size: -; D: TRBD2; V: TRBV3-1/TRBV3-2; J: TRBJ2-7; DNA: TGTGCCAGCAGCCAAGGACTAGCGGGAGCTTACGAGCAGTACTTC; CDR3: CASSQGLAGAYEQYF
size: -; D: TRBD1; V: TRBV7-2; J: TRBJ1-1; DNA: TGTGCCAGCAGCCCGGACAGGCAGAACACTGAAGCTTTCTTT; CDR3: CASSPDRQNTEAFF
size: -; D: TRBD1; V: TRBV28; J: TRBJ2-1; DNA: TGTGCCAGCATCACCGGGACAGGGGTTCCTAATGAGCAGTTCTTC; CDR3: CASITGTGVPNEQFF
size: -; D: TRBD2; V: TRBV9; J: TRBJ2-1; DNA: TGTGCCAGCAGCGCGGGACTAGCGGAATACAATGAGCAGTTCTTC; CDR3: CASSAGLAEYNEQFF
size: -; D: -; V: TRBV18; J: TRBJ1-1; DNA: TGTGCCAGCTCACCAGGGGGGGCCGGAACTGAAGCTTTCTTT; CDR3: CASSPGGAGTEAFF
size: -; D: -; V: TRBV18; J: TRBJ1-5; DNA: TGTGCCAGCTCAACCTATCTAAATCAGCCCCAGCATTTT; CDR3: CASSTYLNQPQHF
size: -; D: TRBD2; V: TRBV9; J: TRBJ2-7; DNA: TGTGCCAGCAGCGTAGCTTCCCCCACTAGCGAGGTTACCTACGAGCAGTACTTC; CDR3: CASSVASPTSEVTYEQYF